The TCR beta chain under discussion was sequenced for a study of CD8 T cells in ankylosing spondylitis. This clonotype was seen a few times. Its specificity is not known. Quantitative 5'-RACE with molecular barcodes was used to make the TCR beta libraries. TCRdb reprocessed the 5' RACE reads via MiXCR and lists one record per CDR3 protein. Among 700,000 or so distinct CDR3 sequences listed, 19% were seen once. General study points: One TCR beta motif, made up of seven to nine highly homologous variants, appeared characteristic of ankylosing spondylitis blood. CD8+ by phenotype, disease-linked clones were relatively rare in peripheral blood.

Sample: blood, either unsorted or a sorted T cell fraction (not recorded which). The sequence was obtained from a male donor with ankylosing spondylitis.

Here the CDR3 reads CASSFRDRAPYEQYF. The CDR3 nucleotides are TGCGCCAGCAGCTTCCGGGACAGGGCTCCCTACGAGCAGTACTTC. V usage is TRBV4-1 and J usage is TRBJ2-7, with TRBD1 matching 9 bases. The ends lost 5 bases at V and 2 bases at J; junction bases unmatched: 7. Germline V gene lookup returns CDR1 MGHRA and CDR2 YSYEKL. CDR3 length equals 15 residues.